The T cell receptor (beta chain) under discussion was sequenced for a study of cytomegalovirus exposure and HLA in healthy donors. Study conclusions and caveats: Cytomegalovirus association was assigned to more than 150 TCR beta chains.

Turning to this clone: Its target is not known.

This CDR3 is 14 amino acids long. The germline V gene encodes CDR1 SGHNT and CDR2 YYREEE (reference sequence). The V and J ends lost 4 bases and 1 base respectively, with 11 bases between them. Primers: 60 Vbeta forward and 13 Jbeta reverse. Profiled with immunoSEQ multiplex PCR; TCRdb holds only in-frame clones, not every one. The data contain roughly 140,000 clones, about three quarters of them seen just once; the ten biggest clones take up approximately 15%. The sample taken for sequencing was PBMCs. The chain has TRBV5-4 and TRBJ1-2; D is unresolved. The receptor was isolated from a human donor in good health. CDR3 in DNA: TGTGCCAGCAGCGTGGGAACATTTAACTATGGCTACACCTTC. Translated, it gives CASSVGTFNYGYTF.